This TCR beta chain came from a study of high-grade serous ovarian cancer treatment subgroups listed by TCRdb under 2021. Broadly, across the study: On average, each sample produced around 14,000 sequencing reads and 6,000 to 8,000 unique TCR beta rearrangements. Under a laparoscopic triage algorithm, patients with high-grade serous ovarian cancer were grouped by complete gross resection or by neoadjuvant chemotherapy response, and the study profiled the TCR beta repertoires of these patients. Of the approximately 30 patients in the cohort, around 10 had no residual disease after primary surgery (R0), around 10 were excellent NACT responders, and around 10 were poor NACT responders. One primary tumor sample and two metastatic tumor samples were collected from each patient, for a total of around 99 samples. Findings and caveats that apply to the study as a whole: Bulk tumor TCR sequencing lacked spatial information, limiting insight into HGSC tumor complexity and diversity. Tumors from the same patient had repertoire similarity ranging from roughly 0.1 to 0.8, while tumors from different patients showed almost no similarity. The TCR repertoire analyses centered on CDR3, and CDR1 and CDR2 were not analyzed. TCR clonal relatedness correlated positively with neoantigen level and, by trend, with copy number variation and mutation load from whole-genome sequencing.

Tumor samples were collected prior to definitive surgery or chemotherapy. Genomic DNA was extracted by the MD Anderson Biospecimen Extraction Resource, and TCR sequencing was done by the MD Anderson Cancer Genomics Laboratory. The CDR3, from cysteine to phenylalanine, totals 15 residues. Just CDR3 DNA is preserved here, 45 bases in frame from base 1. Via the germline V gene (reference sequence), CDR1 is SSHAT and CDR2 FNYEAQ. Concerning this clone: Its specific antigen is unknown. An end of the junction does not agree with germline; a read error may underlie this.

High-throughput TCR profiling via ImmunoSEQ was performed on the 80 to 100 tumor samples. The study's processing was this. Repertoire diversity metrics included richness (unique productive sequences), clonality, evenness and relatedness; Bhattacharyya coefficient assessed similarity between samples. A sensitivity analysis excluded TCRs with fewer than two reads and gave consistent conclusions. Imported from immuneACCESS, the table was reduced by TCRdb to in-frame sequences with V and J called. These copies leave out some clones; in studies compared against another copy, an unresolved V gene accounts for under half, and the cause of the remainder is not known. The V and J calls and the clone size are those of that table, but D and trimming were determined from the DNA. This sample has around 15,000 clones in its table, and roughly nine tenths of those were observed once. The ten largest clones add up to over 5.5% of the sample.

The chain couples TRBV7-7 to TRBJ2-7, with no D gene named confidently. The sequenced sample was tumor tissue. The sequence came from a human donor with high-grade serous ovarian cancer. CDR3 reads: CASSPSFSPWDEQYF. The sequenced DNA is TGTGCTAGCAGCCCATCCTTTTCACCCTGGGACGAGCAGTACTTC.